This T cell receptor (beta chain) was recorded in a study of T cell responses to AZD1222 COVID-19 vaccine. As for this clone: The antigen remains unidentified.

The CDR3 loop spans 13 amino acids. CDR1 is GTSNPN, CDR2 SVGIG, per germline (reference sequence). Between the trimmed V and J ends, which lost 5 bases and 7 bases, there was a span of 14 bases. Here immunoSEQ multiplex PCR was the method, and the copy in TCRdb shows in-frame clones only, minus some. The sample yields over 85,000 clones, 80% to 95% seen once. Study results and limitations: Possibly, clonal diversity was underestimated; donors were largely white British and included more females.

Sequences were derived from peripheral blood, sampled on day 0 of AZD1222 vaccination. This chain connects TRBV30 to TRBJ1-4, with D possibly TRBD1 on 5 matching bases. The clonotype comes from an adult in good health. The CDR3 coding sequence is TGTGCCTGGGGGCAGGGAACACGTGAAAAACTGTTTTTT. This encodes CAWGQGTREKLFF.